The 13 T cell receptor beta chains reported below all come from one sample, sequenced in a study of blood T cell repertoires in COVID-19 (dated by TCRdb to about 2020). The library was produced with the immunoSEQ multiplex PCR assay. In TCRdb, the immuneACCESS table is reduced to in-frame sequences with V and J assigned. These tables do not hold every clone; where another copy was compared, an unresolved V gene accounts for under half, and the others remain unexplained. This sample has 150,000 to 160,000 clones in its table, and about 80% of those were observed once. The ten largest clones represent around 32% of the sample. Sample: peripheral blood. The receptors derive from a woman aged 55-70 years with acute or convalescent COVID-19.

The chain joins TRBV29-1 to TRBJ1-1; D perhaps matches TRBD1 (6 bases). Trimming removed 3 bases at V and 2 bases at J, with 13 bases between. Germline-derived CDR1 and CDR2 are SQVTM and ANQGSEA. The CDR3 covers 14 residues. The CDR3 is CSVESRGENTEAFF. The CDR3 nucleotides read TGCAGCGTTGAGAGCAGGGGTGAAAACACTGAAGCTTTCTTT. Full variable domain (missing parts from reference TRBV29-1 and TRBJ1-1): SAVISQKPSRDICQRGTSLTIQCQVDSQVTMMFWYRQQPGQSLTLIATANQGSEATYESGFVIDKFPISRPNLTFSTLTVSNMSPEDSSIYLCSVESRGENTEAFFGQGTRLTVV.

The V and J genes are TRBV24-1 and TRBJ2-1, with 9 bases lining up with TRBD2. The CDR3 totals 15 residues. CDR1 is KGHDR, CDR2 SFDVKD, per germline. The J segment lost 8 bases and the V segment lost 3 bases, leaving 7 bases of the junction unmatched. This CDR3 reads CATSDRAGGKHEQFF. CDR3 nucleotides: TGTGCCACCAGTGATAGGGCGGGGGGGAAGCATGAGCAGTTCTTC.

V gene TRBV7-3 combines with J gene TRBJ2-7, with 7 bases aligning to TRBD1. The length of the CDR3 is 15 residues. Trimming took 5 bases from V and 4 from J; bases not matched to a gene: 11. Looked up from germline, CDR1 is SGHTA and CDR2 is FQGTGA. In DNA form, the CDR3 reads TGTGCCAGCAGCATCTTTCCGGGACAGAGTTACGAGCAGTACTTC. Amino acids: CASSIFPGQSYEQYF.

V is TRBV30 and J is TRBJ2-7, with TRBD2 identical over 9 bases. Germline trimming cut 0 bases from V and 12 bases from J; bases unmatched to any gene: 15. Germline CDR1 GTSNPN, CDR2 SVGIG (reference sequence). This CDR3 has 15 amino acids. The CDR3 coding sequence is TGTGCCTGGAGTGTACGATCCGGGGCGGGGGGGCAACTGTACTTC. This translates into CAWSVRSGAGGQLYF.

V gene TRBV19 combines with J gene TRBJ1-5; possible D gene TRBD1, 5 bases. Trimming removed 1 base from V and 7 bases from J, with 11 bases in between. CDR1 is LNHDA, CDR2 SQIVND, per germline (reference sequence). CDR3 length: 14 amino acids. The CDR3 region is CASSIGYRIQPQHF. The DNA for the CDR3 is TGTGCCAGTAGTATAGGGTACAGGATCCAGCCCCAGCATTTT.

J is TRBJ1-3 and V is TRBV7-9; 9 bases agree with TRBD1. Trimming at V came to 5 bases and at J to 3 bases, leaving 5 bases not matched to a gene. CDR3 length: 15 residues. The germline gives CDR1 SEHNR, CDR2 FQNEAQ (reference sequence). CDR3 bases: TGTGCCAGCAGCGCGGACAGGGGTGATGGAAACACCATATATTTT. Its protein is CASSADRGDGNTIYF.

The chain links TRBV18 to TRBJ2-5; 12 bases agree with TRBD2. V trimming: 3 bases; J trimming: 1 base; junction bases outside the gene matches: 3. Germline V CDR1 and CDR2: KGHSH, LQKENI. The CDR3 sequence is 16 residues long. The CDR3 nucleotides read TGTGCCAGCTCACCTGGACTAGCGGGGTCCCAAGAGACCCAGTACTTC. Its protein product is CASSPGLAGSQETQYF.

This chain uses TRBV28 with TRBJ1-1; D is possibly TRBD1 (5 bases). The CDR3 is 17 residues long. V was pared by 1 base and J by 7 bases, with 22 bases between. Germline V lookup: CDR1 MDHEN, CDR2 SYDVKM. The CDR3 nucleotides are TGTGCCAGCAGTTTATCTTCTCCAGGGCCGGGGGGGTTTGAAGCTTTCTTT. Translating gives CASSLSSPGPGGFEAFF.

The V call is TRBV3-1 (or the pseudogene TRBV3-2), the J call TRBJ1-3; D not certain. Germline loops: CDR1 LGHDT, CDR2 YNNKEL (reference sequence). Trimming cost V 3 bases and J 4 bases, with 7 bases left between them. The CDR3 is made up of 13 amino acids. The CDR3 here is CASSHPVGNTIYF. In DNA, the CDR3 is TGTGCCAGCAGCCATCCGGTAGGAAACACCATATATTTT.

This clone was seen only once. The genes are TRBV7-9 and TRBJ1-4, with TRBD1 matching over 8 bases. V shed 3 bases, J shed 2 bases, and the junction held 2 bases outside the gene matches. Germline V gene lookup returns CDR1 SEHNR and CDR2 FQNEAQ (reference sequence). This CDR3 has 15 residues. CDR3 sequence reads: CASSFWTGTNEKLFF. The CDR3 DNA is TGTGCCAGCAGCTTTTGGACAGGGACTAATGAAAAACTGTTTTTT.

This clone was counted once. The chain joins TRBV15 to TRBJ2-4, with TRBD1 identical over 8 bases. Germline lookup yields CDR1 LNHNV and CDR2 YYDKDF (reference sequence). CDR3 length: 16 residues. Unmatched junction bases numbered 5, after V lost 0 bases and J lost 4 bases. In DNA, the CDR3 is TGTGCCACCAGCAGAGATCCAGGGGGCGGGAAAAACATTCAGTACTTC. It encodes CATSRDPGGGKNIQYF.

The chain employs TRBV19 and TRBJ2-2; 8 positions agree with TRBD2. The CDR3 is 15 amino acids. The J segment lost 4 bases and the V segment lost 7 bases, leaving 8 bases of the junction unmatched. The germline V gene encodes CDR1 LNHDA and CDR2 SQIVND (reference sequence). CDR3 coding DNA: TGTGCCAGTATCGGGTTAGCGGGGCCCACCGGGGAGCTGTTTTTT. Translation: CASIGLAGPTGELFF.

The chain uses TRBV9 and TRBJ2-3; D unclear. Germline CDR1 reads SGDLS; CDR2 reads YYNGEE. The length of the CDR3 is 16 residues. V lost 4 bases and J 2 bases, leaving 17 bases between the germline ends. CDR3 bases: TGTGCCAGCAGCCCTCGTACGGGTACCCACACAGATACGCAGTATTTT. Its translation is CASSPRTGTHTDTQYF.